The TCR beta chain under discussion was sequenced for a study of OX40 agonist ivuxolimab in advanced cancers. Background on the study: Patients received ivuxolimab, an intravenous treatment, every 2 weeks at 0.01 to 10 mg/kg.

On this clone itself: Antigen: not known.

Using immunoSEQ multiplex PCR, the repertoire was profiled, and TCRdb retains in-frame clones only, with some absent. The repertoire consists of about 17,000 clones, with approximately 82% occurring once and the leading ten covering roughly an eighth. Study conclusions and caveats: Dosing at 0.1 to 3.0 mg/kg was accompanied by clonal expansion of CD4+ and CD8+ blood T cells by week 6. Low levels of normalized T-cell clonal expansion also appeared in some nonresponders. CD8+ T cells were the subset that, on average, had more expanded clones than CD4+.

The source material was CD4+ or CD8+ T cells sorted from blood, sampled in a trial of the OX40 agonist ivuxolimab. This TCR derives from an adult with an advanced solid tumor such as melanoma, head and neck, liver or kidney cancer.

CDR3 sequence reads: CASSLDGRGGEVYEQYF. CDR3 bases: TGTGCCAGCAGCTTGGATGGGAGGGGCGGGGAAGTCTACGAGCAGTACTTC. The V and J genes are TRBV5-6 and TRBJ2-7; 7 bases map to TRBD2. Per the germline V gene, CDR1 is SGHDT and CDR2 is YYEEEE. V shed 0 bases and J 3 bases; nucleotides not matched to a gene: 12. CDR3 length: 17 amino acids.